Below are 29 T cell receptor beta chains sequenced from a single sample in a study of blood T cells in healthy people across ages. A sample-barcoded 5' primer and a J-beta primer mix were used in a second PCR of about 7 to 12 cycles. TCRdb re-called the 5' RACE reads with MiXCR, one entry per CDR3 protein. The sample yields about 320,000 distinct CDR3 sequences, 25% to 30% seen once. Sequencing was done on a sample of blood. The receptors shown here come from a woman aged 70 to 79 in good health.

Many counts were recorded for this clonotype. The chain uses TRBV29-1 and TRBJ2-7; no definite D call. Germline V gene data show CDR1 as SQVTM and CDR2 as ANQGSEA. V lost 3 bases, J lost 5 bases, and 8 bases lay in between. CDR3 length: 11 amino acids. CDR3 nucleotide sequence: TGCAGCGTTGATGAGGCAAACGAGCAGTACTTC. This translates into CSVDEANEQYF.

This clonotype was seen a few times. The rearrangement links TRBV20-1 to TRBJ1-1; 8 bases are shared with TRBD1. Germline values: CDR1 DFQATT, CDR2 SNEGSKA (reference sequence). The ends lost 1 base at V and 4 bases at J; junction bases unmatched: 5. The CDR3 covers 14 residues. CDR3 sequence reads: CSARVQGGATEAFF. In DNA, the CDR3 is TGCAGTGCTAGAGTACAGGGGGGCGCCACTGAAGCTTTCTTT.

The chain combines TRBV27 with TRBJ1-5; 9 bases fit TRBD1. V gave up 6 bases and J gave up 7 bases; unmatched junction bases: 4. The germline V gene has CDR1 MNHEY and CDR2 SMNVEV (reference sequence). This CDR3 is 13 amino acids long. In DNA form, the CDR3 reads TGTGCCAGCAGATCAGACAGGGGGCAGCCCCAGCATTTT. Amino acids: CASRSDRGQPQHF.

This clonotype has more than one count but fewer than ten. V usage is TRBV7-2 and J usage is TRBJ2-2; D could derive from TRBD1 or TRBD2 (5 bases each). With 5 bases removed from V and 0 bases from J, the gap between germline ends came to 13 bases. The CDR3 runs 16 residues. Germline V gene data show CDR1 as SGHTA and CDR2 as FQGNSA. CDR3 DNA sequence: TGTGCCAGCAGCCCTGGGACCCAACCGAACACCGGGGAGCTGTTTTTT. It codes for CASSPGTQPNTGELFF. The full variable domain, its missing parts supplied by reference TRBV7-2 and TRBJ2-2, is GAGVSQSPSNKVTEKGKDVELRCDPISGHTALYWYRQSLGQGLEFLIYFQGNSAPDKSGLPSDRFSAERTGGSVSTLTIQRTQQEDSAVYLCASSPGTQPNTGELFFGEGSRLTVL.

This clonotype was detected only a few times. At one boundary the junction diverges from the germline segment, which might be a read error. The chain employs TRBV28 and TRBJ1-4; D may be TRBD1 (5 bases). CDR3 size: 13 residues. Germline V gene sequence: CDR1 MDHEN, CDR2 SYDVKM. The DNA of the CDR3 is TGTGTCAGCACGCCTCCGGGGGATGAAAAACTGTTTTTT. Translated: CVSTPPGDEKLFF.

The chain is built from TRBV12-5 and TRBJ1-1; TRBD1 agrees at 7 bases. J gave up 0 bases and V 5 bases, and 9 bases lay outside the gene matches. The CDR3 extends over 16 amino acids. CDR1 and CDR2 from the germline V gene are LGHNT and FRNRAP. This CDR3 reads CASGPRRDSLNTEAFF. The CDR3 DNA sequence: TGTGCTAGTGGTCCGCGCCGGGACAGCTTGAACACTGAAGCTTTCTTT.

This clonotype was counted ten times or more. The chain employs TRBV7-9 and TRBJ2-5; no clear D. The CDR3 contains 11 residues. The V gene lost 4 bases and the J gene lost 1 base, with 1 base spanning the gap. CDR1 SEHNR and CDR2 FQNEAQ come from the germline V gene (reference sequence). This CDR3 reads CASSSQETQYF. The CDR3 region has the DNA TGTGCCAGCAGCTCCCAAGAGACCCAGTACTTC.

This clonotype came up many times. The chain couples TRBV11-2 to TRBJ2-1; D unclear. V was shortened by 2 bases and J by 10 bases, with 6 bases between the two germline ends. The CDR3 has 11 residues. From germline, CDR1 is SGHAT and CDR2 FQNNGV. CDR3 region: CASSLWNEQFF. In DNA form, the CDR3 reads TGTGCCAGCAGCTTATGGAACGAGCAGTTCTTC.

The V and J genes are TRBV28 and TRBJ2-5; unclear D gene. This CDR3 is 16 amino acids long. Germline-derived CDR1 and CDR2 are MDHEN and SYDVKM. Trimming removed 5 bases at V and 2 bases at J, with 18 bases between. The CDR3 region has the DNA TGTGCCAGCAGTACTAATAGCCGAGTATGGCAAGAGACCCAGTACTTC. Protein sequence: CASSTNSRVWQETQYF.

The chain recombines TRBV7-9 with TRBJ2-1; 14 bases agree with TRBD2. CDR1 and CDR2 from the germline V gene are SEHNR and FQNEAQ (reference sequence). Germline trimming cut 5 bases from V and 8 bases from J; bases unmatched to any gene: 17. There are 19 residues in the CDR3. In DNA, the CDR3 is TGTGCCAGCAGCCCATCCGGGACTAGCGGGAGAGGGATCCTCTATGAGCAGTTCTTC. Protein: CASSPSGTSGRGILYEQFF.

The chain joins TRBV6-2 or TRBV6-3 to TRBJ2-5; D is possibly TRBD2 (6 bases). V lost 1 base to trimming and J lost 4 bases, with 10 bases between them. Germline V CDR1 and CDR2: MNHEY, SVGEGT. This CDR3 has 14 residues. CDR3 in amino acids: CASSYYGGGETQYF. CDR3 nucleotide sequence: TGTGCCAGCAGTTACTACGGGGGAGGAGAGACCCAGTACTTC.

This clonotype was observed many times. This chain links TRBV12-3 or TRBV12-4 with TRBJ2-7, with D hard to call. The CDR3 has 12 amino acids. V lost 2 bases and J lost 0, with 2 bases in between. The CDR3 DNA reads as TGTGCCAGCAGTTTACACTCCTACGAGCAGTACTTC. Protein product: CASSLHSYEQYF.

The V call is TRBV6-1, the J call TRBJ2-5; D perhaps matches TRBD2 (5 bases). The J call may be in error: the DNA end matches TRBJ2-7 better. The CDR3 loop spans 14 amino acids. Germline assignment: CDR1 MNHNS and CDR2 SASEGT. The CDR3 bases are TGTGCCAGCAGTGAATGGGGAGCACCGTACGAGCAGTACTTC. Its translation is CASSEWGAPYEQYF.

This rearrangement joins TRBV5-1 to TRBJ2-1, with 9 bases that match TRBD2. CDR1 and CDR2 (germline): SGHRS, YFSETQ. V shed 2 bases and J 5 bases; nucleotides not matched to a gene: 2. The CDR3 extends over 14 amino acids. CDR3 protein: CASSLAGGHNEQFF. CDR3 coding DNA: TGCGCCAGCAGCTTAGCGGGAGGTCACAATGAGCAGTTCTTC.

The rearrangement uses TRBV2 and TRBJ1-2; D remains ambiguous. This CDR3 has 13 amino acids. Germline V CDR1 and CDR2: SNHLY, FYNNEI. The germline V and J ends were trimmed by 6 bases and 7 bases, with 15 bases remaining between them. The CDR3 loop is CASSLSPDGGYTF. The CDR3 DNA reads as TGTGCCAGCAGCCTATCACCGGATGGTGGCTACACCTTC.

The chain recombines TRBV4-1 with TRBJ2-2, with a possible D match to TRBD1 (6 bases). There are 15 residues in the CDR3. Looked up from germline, CDR1 is MGHRA and CDR2 is YSYEKL. Trimming stripped 6 bases from V and 7 bases from J, with 18 bases between. The CDR3 is CASSRDTGRVGELFF. The CDR3 DNA reads as TGCGCCAGCAGTCGGGACACCGGAAGGGTCGGGGAGCTGTTTTTT.

This clonotype has ten or more counts. J is TRBJ2-3 and V is TRBV20-1; TRBD1 aligns across 10 bases. The CDR3 is made up of 14 amino acids. Germline CDR1 DFQATT, CDR2 SNEGSKA (reference sequence). The V and J ends lost 6 bases and 6 bases, in that order; junction bases with no gene match: 9. CDR3 coding DNA: TGCAGTGCCACCCGGGACAGGGGCATGGATACGCAGTATTTT. It is translated as CSATRDRGMDTQYF.

A few counts support this clonotype. The chain couples TRBV11-2 to TRBJ1-2, with unresolved D. CDR1 is SGHAT, CDR2 FQNNGV, per germline. This CDR3 spans 17 amino acids. Trimming stripped 1 base from V and 6 bases from J, with 21 bases between. Here the CDR3 reads CASSLVGGGRPEDGYTF. The CDR3 nucleotides are TGTGCCAGCAGCTTAGTGGGTGGCGGCAGGCCCGAGGATGGCTACACCTTC. Filled out from reference TRBV11-2 and TRBJ1-2, the complete variable domain reads EAGVAQSPRYKIIEKRQSVAFWCNPISGHATLYWYQQILGQGPKLLIQFQNNGVVDDSQLPKDRFSAERLKGVDSTLKIQPAKLEDSAVYLCASSLVGGGRPEDGYTFGSGTRLTVV.

The chain is built from TRBV21-1 and TRBJ2-5; the table's D call of TRBD2 was not tested on the DNA. TRBV21-1 is labeled a pseudogene. The CDR3 sequence is 17 residues long. The CDR3 spells CASSISRENTQGETQYF. The CDR3 bases are TGTGCCAGCAGCATTAGCCGGGAGAACACCCAAGGCGAGACCCAGTACTTC.

The rearrangement uses TRBV6-1 and TRBJ2-5; D possibly uses TRBD1 or TRBD2 (5 bases each). V was shortened by 11 bases and J by 3 bases, with 13 bases between the two germline ends. The CDR3 totals 12 residues. Germline CDR1 MNHNS, CDR2 SASEGT. The CDR3 region has the DNA TGTGCCGGCCGGGGACCCAAAGAGACCCAGTACTTC. The encoded protein is CAGRGPKETQYF.

The chain joins TRBV7-6 to TRBJ2-3; D is possibly TRBD1 or TRBD2 (5 bases each). Germline CDR1 SGHVS, CDR2 FNYEAQ. Trimming removed 7 bases from V and 2 bases from J, with 16 bases in between. The CDR3 is 15 residues long. In DNA, the CDR3 is TGTGCCAGCATCCACCGGGGCACACACACAGATACGCAGTATTTT. Its translation is CASIHRGTHTDTQYF.

This clonotype was detected only a few times. The J gene is TRBJ1-2, the V gene TRBV6-2 or TRBV6-3, with no clear D. CDR1 is MNHEY and CDR2 is SVGEGT in the germline V gene. This CDR3 comprises 13 residues. V shed 2 bases and J shed 7 bases, with 11 bases lying between them. CDR3 sequence: CASSYGPGSGYTF. CDR3 nucleotides: TGTGCCAGCAGTTACGGGCCCGGGAGTGGCTACACCTTC.

V usage is TRBV20-1 and J usage is TRBJ2-3, with D tentatively TRBD2 (5 bases). Germline assignment: CDR1 DFQATT and CDR2 SNEGSKA (reference sequence). This CDR3 has 16 amino acids. Trimming cost V 0 bases and J 2 bases, with 15 bases left between them. For the CDR3, the DNA is TGCAGTGCTAGAGATTGGCGGGTACCAATCACAGATACGCAGTATTTT. Its protein is CSARDWRVPITDTQYF.

The chain combines TRBV12-5 with TRBJ2-1; 9 bases fit TRBD2. The germline CDR1 and CDR2 sequences are LGHNT and FRNRAP. The CDR3 is 15 amino acids. V was clipped by 7 bases and J by 8 bases; unmatched bases: 12. The CDR3 protein is CASALEASGIDEQFF. For the CDR3, the DNA is TGTGCTAGTGCCCTGGAGGCTAGCGGGATCGATGAGCAGTTCTTC.

This clonotype was recorded at least ten times. The chain couples TRBV7-2 to TRBJ2-3, with D unclear. CDR3 size: 15 residues. Germline-derived CDR1 and CDR2 are SGHTA and FQGNSA. V shed 1 base and J shed 2 bases, with 10 bases lying between them. The CDR3: CASSLEGYYTDTQYF. The CDR3 DNA reads TGTGCCAGCAGCTTAGAGGGTTACTACACAGATACGCAGTATTTT.

This clonotype was recorded at least ten times. The chain joins TRBV20-1 to TRBJ1-4, with TRBD1 matching over 8 bases. This CDR3 has 13 residues. Trimming cost V 3 bases and J 7 bases; bases outside gene matches: 4. Germline V gene lookup returns CDR1 DFQATT and CDR2 SNEGSKA (reference sequence). CDR3 coding DNA: TGCAGTGCTAGGGAGCAGGGGGCTGAAAAACTGTTTTTT. Its translation: CSAREQGAEKLFF.

The chain couples TRBV18 to TRBJ1-2; D gene unclear. Germline V CDR1 and CDR2: KGHSH, LQKENI. The CDR3 is 14 amino acids. V shed 3 bases and J shed 2 bases, with 10 bases lying between them. CDR3 protein: CASSPGLDNYGYTF. The CDR3 nucleotides read TGTGCCAGCTCACCGGGGTTGGACAACTATGGCTACACCTTC.

The rearrangement uses TRBV29-1 and TRBJ1-2; no definite D call. Trimming pared 1 base from V and 2 bases from J, leaving 5 bases between. CDR3 length: 12 amino acids. Germline CDR1 and CDR2: SQVTM and ANQGSEA. The CDR3 sequence: CSVEGLNYGYTF. In DNA form, the CDR3 reads TGCAGCGTTGAAGGCCTAAACTATGGCTACACCTTC.

The CDR3 loop is CSVEGSYEQYF. The CDR3 nucleotides are TGCAGCGTTGAGGGGTCCTACGAGCAGTACTTC. This chain connects TRBV29-1 to TRBJ2-7, with unresolved D. The V end lost 3 bases, the J end lost 1 base, and 4 bases lay between the germline ends. The length of the CDR3 is 11 residues. Germline V CDR1 and CDR2: SQVTM, ANQGSEA.